This TCR beta chain was sequenced in a study of blood T cell repertoires in COVID-19. About the research overall: The United States, Italy and Spain supplied acute and convalescent COVID-19 samples. PBMCs, B-cell-depleted T cells, or T cells were the source of the cDNA or gDNA that made up the material.

Trimming pared 5 bases from V and 4 bases from J, leaving 18 bases between. In germline, CDR1 is SGHTA, CDR2 FQGNSA. This CDR3 contains 15 residues. Sequenced by immunoSEQ multiplex PCR; TCRdb stores in-frame clones only, minus some. The table records 200,000 to 300,000 clones, roughly 80% of them present only once. Seattle-derived patients entered the study during active infection and were followed longitudinally. Sequencing used peripheral blood. The rearrangement uses TRBV7-2 and TRBJ2-7; D perhaps matches TRBD1 (6 bases). The TCR sequence derives from a woman at least 80 years old with COVID-19, enrolled during active disease. The chain's CDR3 is CASSTAGTYQYEQYF. DNA of the CDR3: TGTGCCAGCAGCACAGCCGGGACATACCAGTACGAGCAGTACTTC.